The source of this TCR beta chain is a study of neoadjuvant anti-PD-1 for oral cavity cancer. Background on the study: Before surgery, most patients got three to four biweekly 3 mg/kg nivolumab doses. Patients without progression got a fourth dose around day 43.

The germline V gene encodes CDR1 ENHRY and CDR2 SYGVKD. Trimming stripped 3 bases from V and 4 bases from J, with 21 bases between. The CDR3 contains 17 residues. Sequencing was performed with immunoSEQ multiplex PCR; in TCRdb, only in-frame clones are kept and a portion is missing. Of 55,000 to 75,000 clones listed, around 85% are singletons. Patients had HPV-negative, locally advanced oral cavity squamous cell carcinoma. Analysis of PBMCs was direct, with no culture step. This clonotype was sampled from a person aged 35 to 85 with oral cavity squamous cell carcinoma. The specimen comprised PBMCs, sampled before nivolumab (anti-PD-1) treatment. This chain joins TRBV10-3 and TRBJ1-2; D perhaps matches TRBD1 (6 bases). The DNA for the CDR3 is TGTGCCATCAGTGATCCGGACCCCCGCCGAGGGGGCTATGGCTACACCTTC. Translating gives CAISDPDPRRGGYGYTF.